This T cell receptor (beta chain) was recovered during a study of PD-L1 blockade in urothelial cancer. The germline V gene has CDR1 LGHNT and CDR2 FRNRAP. CDR3 length: 17 residues. V trimming: 0 bases; J trimming: 4 bases; junction bases outside the gene matches: 12. The assay was immunoSEQ multiplex PCR, and TCRdb's table has in-frame clones only and misses some. This table holds about 74,000 clones, 90% found once. Time point: pretreatment peripheral blood. In this sample, this clone turned up a few times. The starting material was PBMCs, obtained around atezolizumab (anti-PD-L1) treatment. The V and J genes are TRBV12-5 and TRBJ2-7, with 7 bases fitting TRBD1. The origin of this receptor is a man between 70 and 80 years old with urothelial cancer. CDR3 amino acids: CASGLVHDRDSQYEQYF. In DNA, the CDR3 is TGTGCTAGTGGTTTGGTACACGACAGGGATTCCCAGTACGAGCAGTACTTC.